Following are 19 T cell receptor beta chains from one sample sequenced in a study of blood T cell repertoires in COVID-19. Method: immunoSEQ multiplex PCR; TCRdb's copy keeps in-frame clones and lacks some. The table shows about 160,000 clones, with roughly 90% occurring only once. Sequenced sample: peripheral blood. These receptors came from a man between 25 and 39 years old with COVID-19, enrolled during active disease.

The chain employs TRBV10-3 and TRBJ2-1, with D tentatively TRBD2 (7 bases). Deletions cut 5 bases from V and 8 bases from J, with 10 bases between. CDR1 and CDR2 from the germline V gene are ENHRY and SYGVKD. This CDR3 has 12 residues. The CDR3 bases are TGTGCCATCAGTCGAGGGGGGGATGAGCAGTTCTTC. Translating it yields CAISRGGDEQFF.

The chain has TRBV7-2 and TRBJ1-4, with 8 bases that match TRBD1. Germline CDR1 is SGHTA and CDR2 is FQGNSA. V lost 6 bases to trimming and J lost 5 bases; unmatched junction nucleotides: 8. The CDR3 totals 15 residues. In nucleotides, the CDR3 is TGTGCCAGCAGGTTCAGGGGGCAGTTGAATGAAAAACTGTTTTTT. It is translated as CASRFRGQLNEKLFF.

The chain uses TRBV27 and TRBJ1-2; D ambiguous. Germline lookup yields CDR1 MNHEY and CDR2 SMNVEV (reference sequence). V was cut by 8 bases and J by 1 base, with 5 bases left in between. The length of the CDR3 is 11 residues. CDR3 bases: TGTGCCAGCGGAGTTAACTATGGCTACACCTTC. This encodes CASGVNYGYTF.

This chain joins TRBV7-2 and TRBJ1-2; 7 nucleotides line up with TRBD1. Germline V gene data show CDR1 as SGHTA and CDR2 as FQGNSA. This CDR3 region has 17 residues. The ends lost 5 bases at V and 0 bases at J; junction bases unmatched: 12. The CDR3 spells CASSPETGYSANYGYTF. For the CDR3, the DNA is TGTGCCAGCAGCCCCGAGACAGGGTACTCAGCTAACTATGGCTACACCTTC.

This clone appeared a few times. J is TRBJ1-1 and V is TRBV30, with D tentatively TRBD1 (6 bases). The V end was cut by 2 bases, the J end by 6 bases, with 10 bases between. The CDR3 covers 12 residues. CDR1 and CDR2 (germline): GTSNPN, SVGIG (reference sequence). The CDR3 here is CAWSTGSAEAFF. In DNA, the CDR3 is TGTGCCTGGAGTACAGGGTCGGCTGAAGCTTTCTTT.

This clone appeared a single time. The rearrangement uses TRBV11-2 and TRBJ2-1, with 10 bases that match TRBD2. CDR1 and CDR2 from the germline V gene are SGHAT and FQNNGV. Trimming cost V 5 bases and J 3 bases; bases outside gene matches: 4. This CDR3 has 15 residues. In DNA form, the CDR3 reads TGTGCCAGCAGCACCGGGACTAGCGTCTACAATGAGCAGTTCTTC. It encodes CASSTGTSVYNEQFF.

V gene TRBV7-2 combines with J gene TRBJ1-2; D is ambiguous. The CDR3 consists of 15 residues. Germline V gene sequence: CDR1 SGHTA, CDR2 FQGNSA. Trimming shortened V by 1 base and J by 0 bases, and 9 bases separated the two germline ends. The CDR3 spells CASSLGGHTNYGYTF. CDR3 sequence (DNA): TGTGCCAGCAGCTTAGGTGGTCACACTAACTATGGCTACACCTTC. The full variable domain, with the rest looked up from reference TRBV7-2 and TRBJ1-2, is GAGVSQSPSNKVTEKGKDVELRCDPISGHTALYWYRQSLGQGLEFLIYFQGNSAPDKSGLPSDRFSAERTGGSVSTLTIQRTQQEDSAVYLCASSLGGHTNYGYTFGSGTRLTVV.

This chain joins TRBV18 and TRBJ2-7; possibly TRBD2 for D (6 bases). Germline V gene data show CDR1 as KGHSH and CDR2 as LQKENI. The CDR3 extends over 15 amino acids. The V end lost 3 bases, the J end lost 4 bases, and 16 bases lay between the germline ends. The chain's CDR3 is CASSPGTGSGYEQYF. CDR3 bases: TGTGCCAGCTCACCGGGGACTGGATCAGGGTACGAGCAGTACTTC.

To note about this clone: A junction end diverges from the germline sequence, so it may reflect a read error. The CDR3 DNA is TGCAGCGTCGAAGGGCAGATCCAAGAGACCCAGTACTTC. Translation: CSVEGQIQETQYF. The chain has TRBV29-1 and TRBJ2-5; D remains unclear. CDR1 and CDR2 (germline): SQVTM, ANQGSEA. There are 13 residues in the CDR3.

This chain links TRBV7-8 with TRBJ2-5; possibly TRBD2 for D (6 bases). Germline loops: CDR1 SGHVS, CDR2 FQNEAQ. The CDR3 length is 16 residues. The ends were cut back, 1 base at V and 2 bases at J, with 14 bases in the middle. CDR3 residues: CASSLGAGPAQETQYF. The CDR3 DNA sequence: TGTGCCAGCAGCTTAGGGGCGGGGCCGGCGCAAGAGACCCAGTACTTC.

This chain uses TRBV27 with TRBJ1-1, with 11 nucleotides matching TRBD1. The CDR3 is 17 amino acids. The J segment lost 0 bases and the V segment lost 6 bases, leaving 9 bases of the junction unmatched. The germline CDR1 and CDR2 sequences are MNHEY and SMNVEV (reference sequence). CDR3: CASRPGTGGRVNTEAFF. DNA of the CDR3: TGTGCCAGCAGACCCGGGACAGGGGGTAGGGTGAACACTGAAGCTTTCTTT.

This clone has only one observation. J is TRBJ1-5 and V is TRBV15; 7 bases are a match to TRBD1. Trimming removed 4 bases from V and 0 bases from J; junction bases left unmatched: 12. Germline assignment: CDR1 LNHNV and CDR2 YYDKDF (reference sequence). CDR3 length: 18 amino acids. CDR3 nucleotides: TGTGCCACCAGCATTTTCGGAGTCGGGACAGATAGCAATCAGCCCCAGCATTTT. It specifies CATSIFGVGTDSNQPQHF.

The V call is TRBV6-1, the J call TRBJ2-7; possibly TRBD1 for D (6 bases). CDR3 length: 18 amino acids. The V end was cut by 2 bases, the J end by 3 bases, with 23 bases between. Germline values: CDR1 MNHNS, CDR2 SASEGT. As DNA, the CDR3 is TGTGCCAGCAGTGAAAGGACATACACTTACGAGGGGGTCTACGAGCAGTACTTC. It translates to CASSERTYTYEGVYEQYF.

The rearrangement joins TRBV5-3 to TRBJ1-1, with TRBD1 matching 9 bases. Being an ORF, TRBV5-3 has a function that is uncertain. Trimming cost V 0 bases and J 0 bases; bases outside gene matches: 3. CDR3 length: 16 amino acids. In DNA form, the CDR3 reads TGTGCCAGAAGCTTGGATAGGGACAGGGTGAACACTGAAGCTTTCTTT. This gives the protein CARSLDRDRVNTEAFF.

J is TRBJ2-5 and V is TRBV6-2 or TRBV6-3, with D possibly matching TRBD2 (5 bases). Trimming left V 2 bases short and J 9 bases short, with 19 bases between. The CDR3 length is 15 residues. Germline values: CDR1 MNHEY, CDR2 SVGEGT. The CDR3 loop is CASSYLWQSAEAQYF. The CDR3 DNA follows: TGTGCCAGCAGTTACCTTTGGCAGTCGGCGGAGGCCCAGTACTTC.

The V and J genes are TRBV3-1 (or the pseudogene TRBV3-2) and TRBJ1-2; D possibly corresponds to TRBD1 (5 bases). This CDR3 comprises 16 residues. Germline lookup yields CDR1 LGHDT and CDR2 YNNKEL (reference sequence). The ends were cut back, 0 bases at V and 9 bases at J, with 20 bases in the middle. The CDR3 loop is CASSQDLRQKGCSYTF. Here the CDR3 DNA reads TGTGCCAGCAGCCAAGATCTTCGCCAGAAGGGGTGTAGCTACACCTTC.

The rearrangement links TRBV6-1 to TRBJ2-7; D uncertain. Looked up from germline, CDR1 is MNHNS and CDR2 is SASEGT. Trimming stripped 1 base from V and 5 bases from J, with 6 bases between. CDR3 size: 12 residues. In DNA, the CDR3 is TGTGCCAGCAGTGAAGTTGGAGACGAGCAGTACTTC. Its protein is CASSEVGDEQYF.

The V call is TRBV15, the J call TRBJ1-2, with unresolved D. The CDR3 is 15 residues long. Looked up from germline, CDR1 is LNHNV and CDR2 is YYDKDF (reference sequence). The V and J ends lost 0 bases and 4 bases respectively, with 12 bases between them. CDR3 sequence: CATSRDPIPSYGYTF. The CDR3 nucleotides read TGTGCCACCAGCAGAGATCCTATACCGAGCTATGGCTACACCTTC.

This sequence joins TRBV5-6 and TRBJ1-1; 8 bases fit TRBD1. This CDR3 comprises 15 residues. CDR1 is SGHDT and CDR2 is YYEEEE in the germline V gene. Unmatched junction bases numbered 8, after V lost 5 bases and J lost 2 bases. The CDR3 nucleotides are TGTGCCAGCAGGGGACAGGTAGGGGGTAACACTGAAGCTTTCTTT. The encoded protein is CASRGQVGGNTEAFF.